This T cell receptor beta chain was obtained from a study of blood T cell repertoires in COVID-19. Turning to the study itself: Collection of acute and convalescent COVID-19 samples took place in the United States, Italy and Spain.

The protocol was immunoSEQ multiplex PCR, while the TCRdb copy is restricted to in-frame clones and leaves out a portion. In the table there are a few hundred thousand clones, around 87% of which are singletons. Material: peripheral blood. The TCR was taken from a man between 60 and 75 years old with acute or convalescent COVID-19.

The CDR3 here is CASRTDRGHEQYF. The CDR3 bases are TGTGCCAGCAGAACAGACAGGGGCCACGAGCAGTACTTC. The chain employs TRBV6-6 and TRBJ2-7, with 8 bases fitting TRBD1. The length of the CDR3 is 13 residues. Germline V gives CDR1 MNHNY, CDR2 SVGAGI (reference sequence). J gave up 5 bases and V 6 bases, and 6 bases lay outside the gene matches.